Sequencing of this T cell receptor (beta chain) was carried out in a study of shared clonotypes between healthy human individuals. Study conclusions and caveats: The study sampled only blood, and tissue repertoires likely differ. Some clonotypes were shared by all four sorted-subset donors, while others were not shared. The non-shared ones had lower generation probabilities than the shared ones.

CD45RA+ naive and CD45RA-negative memory subsets were separated from CD4+ cells. The sample holds one count of this clone. Its antigen is unknown. Trimming took off 5 bases at V and 4 bases at J, with 15 bases between the two ends. CDR3 length: 14 amino acids. The germline V gene encodes CDR1 MNHEY and CDR2 SVGAGI. TCRdb's copy holds only in-frame clones and misses some; the assay was immunoSEQ multiplex PCR. This table holds around 2,000,000 clones, approximately 95% found once. The sequencing input was naive CD4+ T cells sorted from blood. The subset denotes: CD45RA+ positively selected. The V and J genes are TRBV6-5 and TRBJ2-7, with D possibly being TRBD2 (6 bases). The receptor comes from a man younger than 35 in good health. The CDR3, as DNA: TGTGCCAGCAGTCTCGGGGCGGGAACTTACGAGCAGTACTTC. Translation: CASSLGAGTYEQYF.